The 28 T cell receptor beta chains in this list originate from one sample, sequenced in a study of response to subunit inactivated influenza vaccine. TCRdb re-called the RT-PCR reads through MiXCR, storing one row per CDR3 protein. Here the sample spans under 550,000 distinct CDR3 sequences, approximately 7.1% being singletons. This specimen consisted of PBMCs from blood, obtained 23 months after vaccination. Receptors were obtained from a man between 50 and 69 years old who received an inactivated influenza vaccine.

This clonotype was counted at least ten times. The J gene is TRBJ2-5, the V gene TRBV24-1, with D unclear. The V end was cut by 2 bases, the J end by 1 base, with 7 bases between. There are 14 residues in the CDR3. Per germline, CDR1 KGHDR and CDR2 SFDVKD. The CDR3 nucleotides are TGTGCCACCAGTGATTGGGGATCCCAAGAGACCCAGTACTTC. This gives the protein CATSDWGSQETQYF.

This clonotype was seen at least ten times. The chain couples TRBV14 to TRBJ2-1; possibly TRBD1 for D (6 bases). Looked up from germline, CDR1 is SGHDN and CDR2 is FVKESK. The CDR3 is made up of 16 amino acids. V was pared by 1 base and J by 7 bases, with 17 bases between. CDR3 sequence reads: CASSQGGHRIWNEQFF. As DNA, the CDR3 is TGTGCCAGCAGCCAAGGGGGACACAGAATCTGGAATGAGCAGTTCTTC.

This clonotype was observed a few times. The chain has TRBV6-2 or TRBV6-3 and TRBJ2-5; possible D gene TRBD1, 6 bases. V was cut by 1 base and J by 1 base, with 13 bases left in between. From germline, CDR1 is MNHEY and CDR2 SVGEGT. The CDR3 runs to 16 residues. The CDR3 DNA reads TGTGCCAGCAGTTACTTGCTCGGGACACCCCAAGAGACCCAGTACTTC. Its translation is CASSYLLGTPQETQYF.

Ten or more counts support this clonotype. This chain uses TRBV7-9 with TRBJ2-3; weak D call: TRBD2 (6 bases). Trimming removed 3 bases from V and 3 bases from J, with 10 bases in between. From germline, CDR1 is SEHNR and CDR2 FQNEAQ (reference sequence). CDR3 length equals 14 residues. The CDR3 DNA sequence: TGTGCCAGCAGCTTTGGGACTGGAACAGATACGCAGTATTTT. Amino acids: CASSFGTGTDTQYF.

This clonotype appeared many times. The genes are TRBV7-2 and TRBJ1-5; the match to TRBD1 covers 11 bases. This CDR3 is 16 amino acids long. In germline, CDR1 is SGHTA, CDR2 FQGNSA. V lost 5 bases to trimming and J lost 3 bases; unmatched junction nucleotides: 6. The chain's CDR3 is CASSPRTGGINQPQHF. The CDR3 region has the DNA TGTGCCAGCAGCCCCCGGACAGGGGGCATCAATCAGCCCCAGCATTTT.

A word on this clonotype: One junction end disagrees with the germline gene, perhaps due to a read error. The chain recombines TRBV5-1 with TRBJ1-2; D uncertain. Germline V CDR1 and CDR2: SGHRS, YFSETQ. This CDR3 comprises 15 residues. CDR3 nucleotide sequence: TGCGCCAGCAGCTTGGGAGATCTTATGAACTGTGGCTACACCTTC. Translating it yields CASSLGDLMNCGYTF.

This clonotype was counted many times. The V call is TRBV3-1, the J call TRBJ1-1; D remains unclear. The length of the CDR3 is 14 residues. Trimming removed 6 bases from V and 1 base from J, with 12 bases in between. The germline V gene encodes CDR1 LGHDT and CDR2 YNNKEL (reference sequence). DNA of the CDR3: TGTGCCAGCAGTCAGAGTCCGACGAACACTGAAGCTTTCTTT. It translates to CASSQSPTNTEAFF.

The sample holds a few counts of this clonotype. The rearrangement links TRBV6-2 or TRBV6-3 to TRBJ2-7, with 8 bases identical to TRBD1. V lost 2 bases, J lost 5 bases, and 5 bases stayed unmatched. The CDR3 consists of 14 residues. Looked up from germline, CDR1 is MNHEY and CDR2 is SVGEGT. The DNA of the CDR3 is TGTGCCAGCAGTTACGCGGGACAGGCCCACGAGCAGTACTTC. This encodes CASSYAGQAHEQYF.

This clonotype was picked up many times. The rearrangement links TRBV12-3 or TRBV12-4 to TRBJ2-7; 8 nucleotides match TRBD1. Trimming removed 6 bases from V and 1 base from J; junction bases left unmatched: 5. The CDR3 extends over 14 amino acids. Here the CDR3 reads CASRIGQGSYEQYF. CDR3 in DNA: TGTGCCAGCAGGATTGGACAGGGATCCTACGAGCAGTACTTC.

This clonotype was counted only a few times. The genes are TRBV20-1 and TRBJ2-3; tentative D call: TRBD1 (6 bases). Trimming shortened V by 4 bases and J by 2 bases, and 13 bases separated the two germline ends. This CDR3 spans 14 amino acids. CDR1 DFQATT and CDR2 SNEGSKA come from the germline V gene (reference sequence). The CDR3 sequence is CSANRATDTDTQYF. DNA for the CDR3: TGCAGTGCTAACAGGGCTACTGACACAGATACGCAGTATTTT.

V usage is TRBV18 and J usage is TRBJ1-1; D is unresolved. Germline V gives CDR1 KGHSH, CDR2 LQKENI. V lost 10 bases and J 6 bases, leaving 18 bases between the germline ends. This CDR3 contains 13 residues. The CDR3 nucleotides are TGTGCCACCTCGCCCGGGGTCAACGCTGAAGCTTTCTTT. Translation gives CATSPGVNAEAFF.

The chain carries TRBV14 and TRBJ1-1; D possibly corresponds to TRBD1 (6 bases). Per the germline V gene, CDR1 is SGHDN and CDR2 is FVKESK. Trimming took off 0 bases at V and 7 bases at J, with 12 bases between the two ends. The CDR3 sequence is 14 residues long. In DNA, the CDR3 is TGTGCCAGCAGCCAAGATCGAGGGGGTAGTGAAGCTTTCTTT. Amino acid sequence: CASSQDRGGSEAFF.

This clonotype was detected many times. The rearrangement uses TRBV2 and TRBJ2-1, with D possibly TRBD2 on 6 matching bases. Trimming removed 6 bases at V and 13 bases at J, with 13 bases between. The CDR3 is 11 residues long. Germline V gene lookup returns CDR1 SNHLY and CDR2 FYNNEI. The DNA of the CDR3 is TGTGCCAGCAGGGACTACCAAAAACAGTTCTTC. It codes for CASRDYQKQFF.

This clonotype has only a few counts. CDR3 protein: CASIQDGRATDTQYF. The CDR3 DNA is TGTGCCAGCATCCAGGACGGGAGGGCCACAGATACGCAGTATTTT. The rearrangement links TRBV27 to TRBJ2-3; TRBD2 matches 8 bases. This CDR3 comprises 15 residues. V lost 7 bases and J lost 2; bases outside the gene matches: 8. In germline, CDR1 is MNHEY, CDR2 SMNVEV (reference sequence).

This clonotype was picked up a small number of times. J is TRBJ2-7 and V is TRBV20-1; TRBD1 matches 7 bases. The V gene's germline CDR1 is DFQATT and CDR2 SNEGSKA (reference sequence). Losses at the gene ends were 0 bases for V and 3 bases for J; bases not matched to a gene: 8. This CDR3 spans 15 amino acids. The CDR3 sequence: CSARDHVGTVYEQYF. In nucleotides, the CDR3 is TGCAGTGCTAGAGATCATGTGGGGACAGTCTACGAGCAGTACTTC.

This clonotype was found many times. J is TRBJ2-3 and V is TRBV15; 9 bases agree with TRBD2. V was clipped by 3 bases and J by 3 bases; unmatched bases: 7. CDR3 size: 16 residues. From germline, CDR1 is LNHNV and CDR2 YYDKDF (reference sequence). CDR3 amino acids: CATSRVSGSVTDTQYF. The CDR3 region has the DNA TGTGCCACCAGCAGGGTTAGCGGGAGTGTGACAGATACGCAGTATTTT.

This clonotype was picked up many times. This chain connects TRBV6-5 to TRBJ2-5; 7 bases map to TRBD1. The V gene end was trimmed by 4 bases and the J gene end by 2 bases; junction bases not matched to a gene: 10. CDR1 and CDR2 (germline): MNHEY, SVGAGI. The CDR3 has 16 residues. The CDR3 sequence: CASSSIRDRVQETQYF. CDR3 DNA sequence: TGTGCCAGCAGTTCTATCCGAGACAGGGTTCAAGAGACCCAGTACTTC.

V gene TRBV4-1 combines with J gene TRBJ2-1, with D possibly called TRBD1 or TRBD2 (5 bases each). V was cut by 0 bases and J by 0 bases, with 12 bases left in between. This CDR3 has 17 residues. CDR1 and CDR2 (germline): MGHRA, YSYEKL. The CDR3 coding sequence is TGCGCCAGCAGCCAAGAAGCCGGGGCTCTCTCCTACAATGAGCAGTTCTTC. This translates into CASSQEAGALSYNEQFF.

In its sample, this clonotype was seen a few times. The chain links TRBV5-1 to TRBJ2-3; D is unresolved. Trimming stripped 4 bases from V and 5 bases from J, with 14 bases between. Looked up from germline, CDR1 is SGHRS and CDR2 is YFSETQ. This CDR3 is 14 amino acids long. In DNA, the CDR3 is TGCGCCAGCAGCATCATGGCTCCACAAGATACGCAGTATTTT. It codes for CASSIMAPQDTQYF.

This clonotype has more than one count but fewer than ten. V gene TRBV10-3 combines with J gene TRBJ2-6; TRBD1 matches 7 bases. Germline loops: CDR1 ENHRY, CDR2 SYGVKD. The CDR3 spans 20 residues. The V and J ends lost 6 bases and 0 bases, in that order; junction bases with no gene match: 17. The CDR3 nucleotides are TGTGCCATCAGCAAAGAGGCCCCGGGACAGATTCCCTCTGGGGCCAACGTCCTGACTTTC. This encodes CAISKEAPGQIPSGANVLTF.

This clonotype has a count of ten or more. V usage is TRBV12-3 or TRBV12-4 and J usage is TRBJ2-7, with TRBD1 matching 8 bases. The CDR3 runs to 16 residues. V lost 6 bases, J lost 0 bases, and 10 bases stayed unmatched. CDR3 sequence: CASSPRQGLSSYEQYF. The CDR3 nucleotides read TGTGCCAGCAGCCCCCGACAGGGGTTAAGCTCCTACGAGCAGTACTTC.

This clonotype was observed at least ten times. The chain uses TRBV12-3 or TRBV12-4 and TRBJ2-7; D call uncertain. The CDR3 contains 14 residues. Trimming removed 3 bases at V and 0 bases at J, with 9 bases between. The CDR3 nucleotides are TGTGCCAGCAGTTTGGGCTCCAGCTCCTACGAGCAGTACTTC. Translating it yields CASSLGSSSYEQYF.

For the CDR3, the DNA is TGTGCCATTCGACCCCGGTACCAAGAGACCCAGTACTTC. Its translation: CAIRPRYQETQYF. The chain has TRBV24-1 and TRBJ2-5; D not resolved. The germline V gene encodes CDR1 KGHDR and CDR2 SFDVKD. The CDR3 covers 13 residues. V was pared by 11 bases and J by 0 bases, with 12 bases between.

This chain links TRBV6-1 with TRBJ1-1; D might be TRBD1 (6 bases). The CDR3 has 12 residues. CDR1 and CDR2 (germline): MNHNS, SASEGT. The V end was cut by 4 bases, the J end by 7 bases, with 10 bases between. CDR3 protein: CASSGGQFEAFF. In DNA, the CDR3 is TGTGCCAGCAGTGGAGGACAGTTTGAAGCTTTCTTT.

V usage is TRBV29-1 and J usage is TRBJ1-3, with a tentative D call TRBD1 (5 bases). The CDR3 is 14 residues long. From germline, CDR1 is SQVTM and CDR2 ANQGSEA. V shed 8 bases and J shed 0 bases, with 14 bases lying between them. As DNA, the CDR3 is TGCAGCATTATTGACAGTCGCTCTGGAAACACCATATATTTT. It yields the protein CSIIDSRSGNTIYF.

This sequence joins TRBV28 and TRBJ2-7, with D perhaps matching TRBD1 (6 bases). The CDR3 covers 14 residues. Deletions cut 6 bases from V and 0 bases from J, with 12 bases between. Germline assignment: CDR1 MDHEN and CDR2 SYDVKM. In DNA, the CDR3 is TGTGCCAGCAGAGGGGGTGGCAGCTCCTACGAGCAGTACTTC. Its protein is CASRGGGSSYEQYF.

This clonotype was observed a few times. The chain recombines TRBV28 with TRBJ2-1, with a possible D match to TRBD2 (5 bases). Germline V gene sequence: CDR1 MDHEN, CDR2 SYDVKM. The CDR3 contains 13 residues. V shed 8 bases and J shed 3 bases, with 11 bases lying between them. The CDR3 here is CASSRGYYNEQFF. CDR3 bases: TGTGCCAGCTCTCGGGGTTACTACAATGAGCAGTTCTTC.

This clonotype has just a few counts. The genes are TRBV20-1 and TRBJ2-7, with D hard to call. Looked up from germline, CDR1 is DFQATT and CDR2 is SNEGSKA (reference sequence). The CDR3 extends over 10 amino acids. Here the CDR3 reads CTVRKNEQYF. DNA of the CDR3: TGCACTGTTAGAAAGAACGAGCAGTACTTC.